The 9 T cell receptor beta chains presented below share a single source sample, sequenced in a study of shared clonotypes between healthy human individuals. Measured with immunoSEQ multiplex PCR; TCRdb has only the in-frame clones, and not every one. The table lists some 1.5 million clones, around 97% of them singletons, with approximately 1% in the top ten. The sequenced sample consisted of naive CD4+ T cells sorted from blood. Subset given: CD45RA+ positively selected. The receptor set was obtained from a man aged 25 to 40 in good health.

As regards this clone: Other DNA sequences in the same sample also yield this CDR3. CDR3 nucleotides: TGTGCCAGCAGCTCGACTAGCGGGGGCACAGATACGCAGTATTTT. Protein: CASSSTSGGTDTQYF. The chain joins TRBV7-9 to TRBJ2-3; 11 positions agree with TRBD2. The CDR3 runs to 15 residues. Germline loops: CDR1 SEHNR, CDR2 FQNEAQ (reference sequence). V shed 4 bases, J shed 1 base, and the junction held 1 base outside the gene matches.

The chain links TRBV2 to TRBJ2-7; 11 bases align to TRBD2. Losses at the gene ends were 6 bases for V and 0 bases for J; bases not matched to a gene: 10. The CDR3 extends over 17 amino acids. The germline V gene encodes CDR1 SNHLY and CDR2 FYNNEI. The DNA for the CDR3 is TGTGCCAGCAGGATCCTAGCGGGAGGCCCAAACTCCTACGAGCAGTACTTC. The encoded protein is CASRILAGGPNSYEQYF.

The J gene is TRBJ2-7, the V gene TRBV29-1, with 8 bases aligning to TRBD2. The CDR3 covers 11 residues. Germline CDR1 reads SQVTM; CDR2 reads ANQGSEA. Trimming took 7 bases from V and 4 from J; bases not matched to a gene: 3. CDR3 in amino acids: CSASSGYEQYF. The CDR3 DNA reads TGCAGCGCCTCTAGCGGGTACGAGCAGTACTTC.

The rearrangement joins TRBV5-1 to TRBJ2-5; perhaps D is TRBD1 or TRBD2 (5 bases each). The end of the DNA fits TRBJ2-7 better, so the J call may be wrong. Germline V lookup: CDR1 SGHRS, CDR2 YFSETQ. The CDR3 loop spans 13 amino acids. The CDR3 region is CASSPGRSYEQYF. In nucleotides, the CDR3 is TGCGCCAGCAGCCCGGGGCGCTCCTACGAGCAGTACTTC.

V gene TRBV14 combines with J gene TRBJ2-7, with TRBD1 matching over 9 bases. V lost 1 base to trimming and J lost 0 bases; unmatched junction nucleotides: 4. From germline, CDR1 is SGHDN and CDR2 FVKESK. This CDR3 has 16 amino acids. The CDR3 protein is CASSQVGTGISYEQYF. CDR3 DNA: TGTGCCAGCAGCCAAGTAGGGACAGGGATCTCCTACGAGCAGTACTTC.

V and J are TRBV2 and TRBJ2-7; D not certain. This CDR3 is built from 12 residues. Germline V gene sequence: CDR1 SNHLY, CDR2 FYNNEI. V was shortened by 3 bases and J by 10 bases, with 13 bases between the two germline ends. The CDR3 loop is CASSEEVQPQYF. CDR3 nucleotide sequence: TGTGCCAGCAGTGAGGAAGTCCAGCCCCAGTACTTC. Drawing the rest from reference TRBV2 and TRBJ2-7, the complete variable domain is EPEVTQTPSHQVTQMGQEVILRCVPISNHLYFYWYRQILGQKVEFLVSFYNNEISEKSEIFDDQFSVERPDGSNFTLKIRSTKLEDSAMYFCASSEEVQPQYFGPGTRLTVT.

A note on this clone: Other DNA sequences in this specimen translate into the identical CDR3. The CDR3 DNA reads TGTGCCAGCAGCGTAGGTCTCTCTGGAAACACCATATATTTT. As protein: CASSVGLSGNTIYF. The chain has TRBV9 and TRBJ1-3; D not certain. Germline V lookup: CDR1 SGDLS, CDR2 YYNGEE. The CDR3 extends over 14 amino acids. Deletions cut 0 bases from V and 0 bases from J, with 4 bases between. The whole variable domain, remainder taken from reference TRBV9 and TRBJ1-3, is DSGVTQTPKHLITATGQRVTLRCSPRSGDLSVYWYQQSLDQGLQFLIQYYNGEERAKGNILERFSAQQFPDLHSELNLSSLELGDSALYFCASSVGLSGNTIYFGEGSWLTVV.

This clone was detected only once. The chain couples TRBV6-5 to TRBJ1-1; D remains unclear. V was clipped by 5 bases and J by 9 bases, with 10 bases between them. The germline V gene encodes CDR1 MNHEY and CDR2 SVGAGI. The CDR3 covers 11 residues. The CDR3 DNA follows: TGTGCCAGCAGTGGGCCAGAGAAAGCTTTCTTT. Protein sequence: CASSGPEKAFF.

The chain links TRBV5-4 to TRBJ2-3; 11 bases fit TRBD2. The CDR3 extends over 15 amino acids. V lost 4 bases, J lost 5 bases, and 6 bases stayed unmatched. From germline, CDR1 is SGHNT and CDR2 YYREEE (reference sequence). The CDR3 region has the DNA TGTGCCAGCAGCATAATAGCGGGAGGGGGAGATACGCAGTATTTT. This translates into CASSIIAGGGDTQYF. The complete variable domain, with remaining parts taken from reference TRBV5-4 and TRBJ2-3, reads ETGVTQSPTHLIKTRGQQVTLRCSSQSGHNTVSWYQQALGQGPQFIFQYYREEENGRGNFPPRFSGLQFPNYSSELNVNALELDDSALYLCASSIIAGGGDTQYFGPGTRLTVL.